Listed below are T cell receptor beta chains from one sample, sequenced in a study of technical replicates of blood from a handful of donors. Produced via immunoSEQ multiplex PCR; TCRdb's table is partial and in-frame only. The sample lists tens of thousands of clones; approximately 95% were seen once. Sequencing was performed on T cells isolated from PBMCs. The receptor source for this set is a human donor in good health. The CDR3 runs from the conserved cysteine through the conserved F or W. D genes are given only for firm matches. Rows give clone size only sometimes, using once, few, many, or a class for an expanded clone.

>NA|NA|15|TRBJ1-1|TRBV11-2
CASSPQGRRDTEAFF
TGTGCCAGCAGCCCCCAGGGGCGTAGGGACACTGAAGCTTTCTTT
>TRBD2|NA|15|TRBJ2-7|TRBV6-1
CASWTSGPPSYEQYF
TGTGCCAGCTGGACTAGCGGCCCACCCTCCTACGAGCAGTACTTC
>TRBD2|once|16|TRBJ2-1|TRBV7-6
CASSDIGLAGYNEQFF
TGTGCCAGCAGCGATATTGGACTAGCGGGTTACAATGAGCAGTTCTTC
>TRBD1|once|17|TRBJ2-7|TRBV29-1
CSVEGTGGAFDLREQYF
TGCAGCGTTGAAGGGACAGGGGGCGCCTTTGACCTACGCGAGCAGTACTTC
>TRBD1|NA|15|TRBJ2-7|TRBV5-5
CASSKTDRGPHEQYF
TGTGCCAGCAGCAAAACAGACAGGGGGCCCCACGAGCAGTACTTC
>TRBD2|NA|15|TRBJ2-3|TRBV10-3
CAIGTSGTSTDTQYF
TGTGCCATAGGGACTAGCGGAACTAGCACAGATACGCAGTATTTT
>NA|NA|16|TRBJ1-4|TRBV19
CASSNWLGHRNEKLFF
TGTGCCAGTAGTAATTGGCTGGGACACCGTAATGAAAAACTGTTTTTT
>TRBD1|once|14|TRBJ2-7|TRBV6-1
CATKPGTGWYEQYF
TGTGCCACCAAACCCGGGACAGGGTGGTACGAGCAGTACTTC
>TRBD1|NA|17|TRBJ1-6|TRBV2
CASRGGAPGQGSSPLHF
TGTGCCAGCAGGGGGGGAGCGCCGGGACAGGGATCTTCACCCCTCCACTTT
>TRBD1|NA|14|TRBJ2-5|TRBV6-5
CASSYEGAGETQYF
TGTGCCAGCAGTTACGAGGGGGCGGGAGAGACCCAGTACTTC